These 25 T cell receptor beta chains originate from one sample sequenced in a study of T cells in tumors after PD-1 blockade. Generated by immunoSEQ multiplex PCR, the TCRdb table keeps only in-frame clones and is missing some. The sample holds 34,000 or so clones, 73% seen once. Sequencing was performed on PBMCs, taken after anti-PD-1 treatment. The receptors shown here come from a human donor with basal cell carcinoma.

This clone was detected a few times. The chain's CDR3 is CASSGLGQETQYF. CDR3 DNA sequence: TGTGCCAGTAGTGGACTAGGGCAAGAGACCCAGTACTTC. V and J are TRBV19 and TRBJ2-5; 7 nucleotides match TRBD2. Germline lookup yields CDR1 LNHDA and CDR2 SQIVND (reference sequence). Trimming cost V 5 bases and J 2 bases; bases outside gene matches: 2. The CDR3 runs to 13 residues.

The gene calls are TRBV14 and TRBJ1-1, with 7 bases identical to TRBD1. The CDR3 spans 14 residues. Germline CDR1 SGHDN, CDR2 FVKESK. V gave up 5 bases and J gave up 0 bases; unmatched junction bases: 3. The CDR3 loop reads CASSTDRMNTEAFF. In DNA, the CDR3 is TGTGCCAGCAGCACGGACAGGATGAACACTGAAGCTTTCTTT. Using reference TRBV14 and TRBJ1-1 for the parts outside the CDR3, the full variable domain is EAGVTQFPSHSVIEKGQTVTLRCDPISGHDNLYWYRRVMGKEIKFLLHFVKESKQDESGMPNNRFLAERTGGTYSTLKVQPAELEDSGVYFCASSTDRMNTEAFFGQGTRLTVV.

This clone was found a few times. The chain combines TRBV7-9 with TRBJ2-1, with D possibly TRBD2 on 5 matching bases. Germline V lookup: CDR1 SEHNR, CDR2 FQNEAQ (reference sequence). This CDR3 is built from 13 residues. V gave up 7 bases and J gave up 8 bases, with 15 bases separating them. This CDR3 reads CASIHRDAYEQFF. CDR3 sequence (DNA): TGTGCCAGCATCCATCGGGATGCCTATGAGCAGTTCTTC.

The V and J genes are TRBV27 and TRBJ1-6; D is unresolved. CDR3 length: 12 amino acids. The germline CDR1 and CDR2 sequences are MNHEY and SMNVEV (reference sequence). Trimming took 5 bases from V and 9 from J, leaving 8 bases between them. CDR3 amino acids: CASSAISSPLHF. CDR3 DNA sequence: TGTGCCAGCAGTGCCATATCTTCACCCCTCCACTTT.

This chain links TRBV4-2 with TRBJ2-7; a weak D match, TRBD1 (6 bases). V shed 3 bases and J shed 0 bases, with 12 bases lying between them. The CDR3 spans 15 residues. CDR1 is LGHNA and CDR2 is YNFKEQ in the germline V gene. The CDR3 DNA follows: TGTGCCAGCAGCCAGGAGACAGGTAGCTCCTACGAGCAGTACTTC. It encodes CASSQETGSSYEQYF.

The chain couples TRBV28 to TRBJ1-2; possible D gene TRBD1, 5 bases. The CDR3 loop spans 13 amino acids. V was cut by 6 bases and J by 4 bases, with 12 bases left in between. CDR1 is MDHEN, CDR2 SYDVKM, per germline. CDR3 DNA: TGTGCCAGCAGACCCGACAGCGGCTATGGCTACACCTTC. Its protein product is CASRPDSGYGYTF.

The CDR3 loop reads CATSDGTGLWGQPQHF. The CDR3 coding sequence is TGTGCCACCAGTGATGGGACAGGGCTATGGGGCCAGCCCCAGCATTTT. This chain connects TRBV24-1 to TRBJ1-5; 9 nucleotides line up with TRBD1. This CDR3 has 16 amino acids. Germline assignment: CDR1 KGHDR and CDR2 SFDVKD. Unmatched junction bases numbered 9, after V lost 3 bases and J lost 7 bases.

The chain is built from TRBV3-1 (or the pseudogene TRBV3-2) and TRBJ2-7; TRBD2 agrees at 9 bases. After removal of 2 bases from V and 0 bases from J, the junction contained 11 bases not matched to a gene. In germline, CDR1 is LGHDT, CDR2 YNNKEL (reference sequence). The CDR3 consists of 18 residues. The DNA of the CDR3 is TGTGCCAGCAGCCAATCTATCGCTCTAGCGGGAAGCTCCTACGAGCAGTACTTC. Protein product: CASSQSIALAGSSYEQYF.

The V call is TRBV7-6, the J call TRBJ2-7; TRBD1 matches 9 bases. Germline CDR1 and CDR2: SGHVS and FNYEAQ. V shed 5 bases, J shed 1 base, and the junction held 6 bases outside the gene matches. The CDR3 runs to 15 residues. The CDR3 DNA follows: TGTGCCAGCAGCCCGAGGACAGGGGCATCCTACGAGCAGTACTTC. It specifies CASSPRTGASYEQYF. Supplemented by reference TRBV7-6 and TRBJ2-7, the full variable domain reads GAGVSQSPRYKVTKRGQDVALRCDPISGHVSLYWYRQALGQGPEFLTYFNYEAQQDKSGLPNDRFSAERPEGSISTLTIQRTEQRDSAMYRCASSPRTGASYEQYFGPGTRLTVT.

This clone occurred a few times. The chain uses TRBV6-1 and TRBJ1-2, with D possibly matching TRBD1 (6 bases). There are 14 residues in the CDR3. Trimming stripped 3 bases from V and 4 bases from J, with 12 bases between. CDR1 and CDR2 (germline): MNHNS, SASEGT. CDR3 sequence: CASSDLGHRYGYTF. In DNA form, the CDR3 reads TGTGCCAGCAGTGACCTGGGACACCGCTATGGCTACACCTTC.

A few counts support this clone. The chain employs TRBV24-1 and TRBJ1-1; D may be TRBD1 (5 bases). The germline CDR1 and CDR2 sequences are KGHDR and SFDVKD. The CDR3 consists of 13 residues. The DNA of the CDR3 is TGTGCGACCCAAGAGACAGTGAACACTGAAGCTTTCTTT. Its protein is CATQETVNTEAFF.

The J gene is TRBJ2-1, the V gene TRBV5-1; 10 bases are a match to TRBD2. With V trimmed by 0 bases and J by 9 bases, 6 bases remained unmatched. CDR3 length equals 15 residues. CDR1 and CDR2 from the germline V gene are SGHRS and YFSETQ. This CDR3 is CASSLDRASGGEQFF. The DNA for the CDR3 is TGCGCCAGCAGCTTGGATAGGGCTAGCGGGGGTGAGCAGTTCTTC. The whole variable domain, remainder taken from reference TRBV5-1 and TRBJ2-1, is KAGVTQTPRYLIKTRGQQVTLSCSPISGHRSVSWYQQTPGQGLQFLFEYFSETQRNKGNFPGRFSGRQFSNSRSEMNVSTLELGDSALYLCASSLDRASGGEQFFGPGTRLTVL.

The V gene is TRBV7-3, the J gene TRBJ2-2; D is perhaps TRBD1 or TRBD2 (5 bases each). V gave up 5 bases and J gave up 3 bases, with 13 bases separating them. This CDR3 region has 15 residues. The germline V gene encodes CDR1 SGHTA and CDR2 FQGTGA. CDR3 in DNA: TGTGCCAGCAGCCCGAGGTTGGGGGACACCGGGGAGCTGTTTTTT. It codes for CASSPRLGDTGELFF.

The chain couples TRBV27 to TRBJ1-2; D gene uncertain. Germline loops: CDR1 MNHEY, CDR2 SMNVEV (reference sequence). This CDR3 has 13 residues. The ends were cut back, 0 bases at V and 2 bases at J, with 4 bases in the middle. The CDR3 nucleotides are TGTGCCAGCAGTTTATCACAGAACTATGGCTACACCTTC. This translates into CASSLSQNYGYTF.

The gene calls are TRBV10-3 and TRBJ2-7, with 9 bases matching TRBD1. The germline gives CDR1 ENHRY, CDR2 SYGVKD. The V segment lost 3 bases and the J segment 2 bases; nucleotides outside the gene matches: 2. This CDR3 comprises 14 residues. CDR3 nucleotide sequence: TGTGCCATCAGTGACGGGACAGGGACCTACGAGCAGTACTTC. Translating it yields CAISDGTGTYEQYF.

This clone was observed a few times. The chain employs TRBV25-1 and TRBJ1-6; a possible D gene is TRBD1 (5 bases). Germline CDR1 reads MGHDK; CDR2 reads SYGVNS. Trimming pared 4 bases from V and 7 bases from J, leaving 11 bases between. The CDR3 spans 14 residues. CDR3 in amino acids: CASSGGQWNSPLHF. CDR3 bases: TGTGCCAGCAGTGGGGGCCAGTGGAATTCACCCCTCCACTTT.

In its sample, this clone was seen once. The gene calls are TRBV6-2 or TRBV6-3 and TRBJ2-3; D not certain. Germline assignment: CDR1 MNHEY and CDR2 SVGEGT. The CDR3 has 16 amino acids. V was shortened by 0 bases and J by 2 bases, with 12 bases between the two germline ends. In nucleotides, the CDR3 is TGTGCCAGCAGTTACTCGAGATTAGGCCACACAGATACGCAGTATTTT. The encoded protein is CASSYSRLGHTDTQYF.

The chain joins TRBV28 to TRBJ2-3; TRBD2 matches at 7 bases. V was pared by 2 bases and J by 2 bases, with 7 bases of the junction left unmatched. The germline V gene encodes CDR1 MDHEN and CDR2 SYDVKM. This CDR3 spans 16 amino acids. CDR3 sequence: CASSLAGDFSTDTQYF. In DNA, the CDR3 is TGTGCCAGCAGTTTAGCGGGGGACTTTTCCACAGATACGCAGTATTTT.

The J gene is TRBJ2-1, the V gene TRBV9; 7 nucleotides agree with TRBD2. The V segment lost 7 bases and the J segment 9 bases; nucleotides outside the gene matches: 13. This CDR3 has 14 amino acids. Germline loops: CDR1 SGDLS, CDR2 YYNGEE. CDR3 region: CASGGRVGHSEQFF. The CDR3 DNA is TGTGCCAGCGGGGGGAGGGTAGGTCACTCTGAGCAGTTCTTC.

The rearrangement uses TRBV7-8 and TRBJ2-3; D is unresolved. CDR3 size: 15 residues. Germline CDR1 is SGHVS and CDR2 is FQNEAQ. Trimming pared 5 bases from V and 2 bases from J, leaving 14 bases between. CDR3 in DNA: TGTGCCAGCAGCAAACACGATATATCCACAGATACGCAGTATTTT. Translated, it gives CASSKHDISTDTQYF.

A single count supports this clone. The rearrangement uses TRBV7-2 and TRBJ2-7; 7 bases match TRBD2. This CDR3 has 14 amino acids. Germline loops: CDR1 SGHTA, CDR2 FQGNSA. V was pared by 2 bases and J by 0 bases, with 1 base of the junction left unmatched. The CDR3 sequence is CASSLRDYSYEQYF. In nucleotides, the CDR3 is TGTGCCAGCAGCTTACGGGACTACTCCTACGAGCAGTACTTC. Using reference TRBV7-2 and TRBJ2-7 for the parts outside the CDR3, the full variable domain is GAGVSQSPSNKVTEKGKDVELRCDPISGHTALYWYRQSLGQGLEFLIYFQGNSAPDKSGLPSDRFSAERTGGSVSTLTIQRTQQEDSAVYLCASSLRDYSYEQYFGPGTRLTVT.

In its sample, this clone was seen a few times. The V call is TRBV5-1, the J call TRBJ1-2, with D uncertain. The CDR3 consists of 14 residues. V was clipped by 0 bases and J by 5 bases, with 11 bases between them. Germline lookup yields CDR1 SGHRS and CDR2 YFSETQ. Here the CDR3 reads CASSLEASGYGYTF. DNA of the CDR3: TGCGCCAGCAGCTTGGAGGCCAGTGGGTATGGCTACACCTTC. The whole variable domain, remainder taken from reference TRBV5-1 and TRBJ1-2, is KAGVTQTPRYLIKTRGQQVTLSCSPISGHRSVSWYQQTPGQGLQFLFEYFSETQRNKGNFPGRFSGRQFSNSRSEMNVSTLELGDSALYLCASSLEASGYGYTFGSGTRLTVV.

This clone was counted once. This chain links TRBV7-9 with TRBJ1-2; unclear D gene. The CDR3 contains 11 residues. Trimming left V 2 bases short and J 7 bases short, with 5 bases between. The germline gives CDR1 SEHNR, CDR2 FQNEAQ (reference sequence). The CDR3 DNA reads as TGTGCCAGCAGCTTACAGGTTGGCTACACCTTC. Protein product: CASSLQVGYTF.

The V call is TRBV7-2, the J call TRBJ2-7; D may correspond to TRBD1 or TRBD2 (5 bases each). The germline CDR1 and CDR2 sequences are SGHTA and FQGNSA. V lost 5 bases to trimming and J lost 2 bases, with 13 bases between them. This CDR3 region has 14 residues. CDR3 residues: CASSQGRFTYEQYF. The CDR3 region has the DNA TGTGCCAGCAGCCAGGGACGCTTCACCTACGAGCAGTACTTC.

This chain uses TRBV9 with TRBJ2-3; 9 bases fit TRBD2. Germline V gives CDR1 SGDLS, CDR2 YYNGEE. CDR3 length: 16 amino acids. The J segment lost 2 bases and the V segment lost 0 bases, leaving 4 bases of the junction unmatched. The CDR3 region has the DNA TGTGCCAGCAGCGTAGATCTAGCGGGGCCCACAGATACGCAGTATTTT. As protein: CASSVDLAGPTDTQYF.